These 28 T cell receptor beta chains originate from one sample sequenced in a study of blood T cell repertoires in COVID-19. Repertoires were generated with immunoSEQ multiplex PCR, while TCRdb's copy carries only in-frame clones and drops some. The table shows 150,000 to 200,000 clones, with about 85% occurring only once. Source material: peripheral blood. All receptors derive from a man between 65 and 79 years old with active or convalescent COVID-19.

The chain joins TRBV30 to TRBJ2-7; D perhaps matches TRBD1 (6 bases). CDR1 and CDR2 from the germline V gene are GTSNPN and SVGIG (reference sequence). The V end was cut by 0 bases, the J end by 2 bases, with 14 bases between. The CDR3 sequence is 15 residues long. CDR3 amino acids: CAWSVRGVYPYEQYF. CDR3 nucleotides: TGTGCCTGGAGTGTCAGGGGCGTGTACCCCTACGAGCAGTACTTC.

The chain links TRBV27 to TRBJ2-7, with 12 bases fitting TRBD2. Germline loops: CDR1 MNHEY, CDR2 SMNVEV (reference sequence). The CDR3 consists of 14 residues. With 6 bases clipped from V and 2 bases from J, the junction kept 2 bases outside the gene matches. CDR3 residues: CASRTSGGPYEQYF. The CDR3 bases are TGTGCCAGCAGGACTAGCGGGGGCCCCTACGAGCAGTACTTC.

The chain links TRBV18 to TRBJ1-4; D is uncertain. The CDR3 sequence is 14 residues long. The germline gives CDR1 KGHSH, CDR2 LQKENI. V was cut by 2 bases and J by 4 bases, with 8 bases left in between. Here the CDR3 DNA reads TGTGCCAGCTCACCAGGCCTTTATAATGAAAAACTGTTTTTT. It is translated as CASSPGLYNEKLFF.

The chain combines TRBV6-5 with TRBJ1-6; tentative D call: TRBD1 (5 bases). Trimming shortened V by 2 bases and J by 10 bases, and 12 bases separated the two germline ends. Germline loops: CDR1 MNHEY, CDR2 SVGAGI. This CDR3 has 14 residues. Here the CDR3 DNA reads TGTGCCAGCAGTTACCGCAGGGCTTTGTCACCCCTCCACTTT. Residues: CASSYRRALSPLHF.

The table lists this clone with a few counts. The chain carries TRBV18 and TRBJ2-4, with 10 nucleotides matching TRBD2. The CDR3 extends over 13 amino acids. The V gene's germline CDR1 is KGHSH and CDR2 LQKENI. With V trimmed by 5 bases and J by 6 bases, 1 base remained unmatched. The DNA for the CDR3 is TGTGCCAGCTCAATAGCGGGAGGAAACATTCAGTACTTC. Its protein product is CASSIAGGNIQYF.

The chain joins TRBV24-1 to TRBJ2-1; 7 nucleotides align to TRBD2. This CDR3 has 16 amino acids. CDR1 is KGHDR and CDR2 is SFDVKD in the germline V gene. V trimming: 0 bases; J trimming: 6 bases; junction bases outside the gene matches: 7. This CDR3 is CATSDLSVAGGNEQFF. CDR3 nucleotide sequence: TGTGCCACCAGTGATTTGAGCGTAGCGGGCGGCAATGAGCAGTTCTTC.

This chain joins TRBV3-1 (or the pseudogene TRBV3-2) and TRBJ2-3; 11 bases agree with TRBD2. This CDR3 is built from 16 residues. V lost 4 bases and J lost 4; bases outside the gene matches: 7. Per the germline V gene, CDR1 is LGHDT and CDR2 is YNNKEL (reference sequence). In DNA, the CDR3 is TGTGCCAGCAGCCCATTAGCGGGGGGGCGGCCAGATACGCAGTATTTT. This gives the protein CASSPLAGGRPDTQYF.

As DNA, the CDR3 is TGTGCCAGCAGCGGACAGGTCGGGGCAGGGGAGCTGTTTTTT. This codes for CASSGQVGAGELFF. The genes are TRBV5-5 and TRBJ2-2, with TRBD1 matching 7 bases. The trim removed 4 bases at V and 8 bases at J, leaving 8 bases unmatched. Looked up from germline, CDR1 is SGHKS and CDR2 is YYEKEE (reference sequence). The CDR3 has 14 amino acids.

The chain uses TRBV27 and TRBJ2-7, with 11 nucleotides matching TRBD2. CDR1 and CDR2 (germline): MNHEY, SMNVEV (reference sequence). V shed 4 bases, J shed 2 bases, and the junction held 1 base outside the gene matches. This CDR3 is built from 14 residues. The CDR3 DNA reads as TGTGCCAGCAGTTCTAGCGGGGGGCCCTACGAGCAGTACTTC. Translating it yields CASSSSGGPYEQYF.

This chain connects TRBV19 to TRBJ2-3; 14 positions match TRBD2. The CDR3 totals 19 residues. Trimming removed 3 bases from V and 5 bases from J; junction bases left unmatched: 13. CDR1 and CDR2 (germline): LNHDA, SQIVND (reference sequence). The CDR3 bases are TGTGCCAGTAGTATTGGTCCGACTAGCGGGAGGGCCTCGAGAGATACGCAGTATTTT. This gives the protein CASSIGPTSGRASRDTQYF.

The CDR3 region has the DNA TGTGCCAGCAGCGGGCGTTATGCCGCTTTTGGCTACACCTTC. Its translation is CASSGRYAAFGYTF. The chain uses TRBV11-2 and TRBJ1-2; D is ambiguous. Trimming took off 5 bases at V and 7 bases at J, with 17 bases between the two ends. The CDR3 sequence is 14 residues long. Germline values: CDR1 SGHAT, CDR2 FQNNGV.

The chain uses TRBV9 and TRBJ2-1; no clear D gene. Trimming removed 0 bases at V and 4 bases at J, with 11 bases between. The CDR3 length is 15 residues. CDR1 is SGDLS, CDR2 YYNGEE, per germline. The CDR3 loop is CASSVGQLGYNEQFF. The CDR3 DNA sequence: TGTGCCAGCAGCGTAGGACAACTTGGGTACAATGAGCAGTTCTTC.

The chain joins TRBV19 to TRBJ2-2; 11 bases are shared with TRBD1. Germline CDR1 reads LNHDA; CDR2 reads SQIVND (reference sequence). The CDR3 runs 16 residues. Trimming at V came to 9 bases and at J to 3 bases, leaving 9 bases not matched to a gene. Here the CDR3 DNA reads TGTGCCAGCAAGGACAGGGGGCGAGGGGACACCGGGGAGCTGTTTTTT. Translation gives CASKDRGRGDTGELFF.

The J gene is TRBJ2-7, the V gene TRBV27; D might be TRBD1 (5 bases). V was shortened by 8 bases and J by 3 bases, with 20 bases between the two germline ends. Germline V gene lookup returns CDR1 MNHEY and CDR2 SMNVEV (reference sequence). The CDR3 is made up of 15 amino acids. The CDR3 protein is CASQRHKGYLYEQYF. For the CDR3, the DNA is TGTGCCAGCCAACGGCACAAGGGGTACCTCTACGAGCAGTACTTC.

The chain uses TRBV6-6 and TRBJ1-6; 11 bases are a match to TRBD1. J was trimmed by 7 bases and V by 5 bases; bases with no gene match: 7. The CDR3 contains 16 residues. Germline V lookup: CDR1 MNHNY, CDR2 SVGAGI (reference sequence). As DNA, the CDR3 is TGTGCCAGCAGTACCTGGACAGGGGGCGTGAATTCACCCCTCCACTTT. It translates to CASSTWTGGVNSPLHF.

J is TRBJ2-3 and V is TRBV6-4; 11 nucleotides line up with TRBD2. Germline CDR1 reads MRHNA; CDR2 reads SNTAGT. J gave up 2 bases and V 5 bases, and 6 bases lay outside the gene matches. The CDR3 is made up of 16 amino acids. Here the CDR3 reads CASSPLAGGYTDTQYF. Here the CDR3 DNA reads TGTGCCAGCAGTCCTCTAGCGGGGGGCTACACAGATACGCAGTATTTT.

The chain couples TRBV14 to TRBJ1-2, with unresolved D. Trimming took off 2 bases at V and 7 bases at J, with 11 bases between the two ends. CDR3 length: 13 amino acids. The V gene's germline CDR1 is SGHDN and CDR2 FVKESK. CDR3 residues: CASSQQQALGYTF. For the CDR3, the DNA is TGTGCCAGCAGCCAACAGCAGGCCCTTGGCTACACCTTC.

The DNA of the CDR3 is TGTGCCAGCAGCTTAGATGGGTCAGGGGGCTTGAACTGGGAGCAGTACTTC. Amino acid sequence: CASSLDGSGGLNWEQYF. The chain recombines TRBV7-2 with TRBJ2-7, with 8 positions matching TRBD1. The CDR3 spans 17 residues. The junction had 15 bases not matched to a gene; V was cut back by 1 base and J by 7 bases. The V gene's germline CDR1 is SGHTA and CDR2 FQGNSA.

The chain has TRBV19 and TRBJ2-3; no clear D gene. CDR1 and CDR2 (germline): LNHDA, SQIVND (reference sequence). V lost 5 bases and J lost 0, with 9 bases in between. The CDR3 extends over 14 amino acids. The CDR3 coding sequence is TGTGCCAGTAGTGTCGACTGGAGCACAGATACGCAGTATTTT. Translated: CASSVDWSTDTQYF.

The J gene is TRBJ2-5, the V gene TRBV9; a possible D gene is TRBD1 (6 bases). Trimming left V 0 bases short and J 7 bases short, with 19 bases between. Germline loops: CDR1 SGDLS, CDR2 YYNGEE. The CDR3 has 16 residues. As DNA, the CDR3 is TGTGCCAGCAGCGTAGCTCCGACAGGCCTGCAGGGGACCCAGTACTTC. It specifies CASSVAPTGLQGTQYF.

The V gene is TRBV30, the J gene TRBJ1-3, with a possible D match to TRBD1 (6 bases). Germline V CDR1 and CDR2: GTSNPN, SVGIG (reference sequence). The CDR3 length is 17 residues. V gave up 3 bases and J gave up 3 bases, with 21 bases separating them. Here the CDR3 DNA reads TGTGCCTGGAGAGGAGGCCTGGGGGCCAGGAGTGGAAACACCATATATTTT. Its translation is CAWRGGLGARSGNTIYF.

The chain links TRBV7-2 to TRBJ1-2, with TRBD1 matching over 9 bases. The CDR3 loop spans 15 amino acids. V lost 5 bases and J lost 7; bases outside the gene matches: 11. Germline-derived CDR1 and CDR2 are SGHTA and FQGNSA. The CDR3 protein is CASSLGQGWWGGYTF. The CDR3 bases are TGTGCCAGCAGCCTTGGACAGGGGTGGTGGGGTGGCTACACCTTC.

The V gene is TRBV19, the J gene TRBJ1-1; 11 bases align to TRBD1. V trimming: 4 bases; J trimming: 4 bases; junction bases outside the gene matches: 2. The length of the CDR3 is 14 residues. CDR1 LNHDA and CDR2 SQIVND come from the germline V gene (reference sequence). DNA of the CDR3: TGTGCCAGTAGTAAGGGACAGGGGGGCACTGAAGCTTTCTTT. It specifies CASSKGQGGTEAFF.

J is TRBJ2-3 and V is TRBV3-1 (or the pseudogene TRBV3-2); 10 nucleotides align to TRBD2. J lost 1 base, V lost 6 bases, and 7 bases had no gene match. Germline V lookup: CDR1 LGHDT, CDR2 YNNKEL (reference sequence). The CDR3 is 16 residues long. The CDR3 reads CASSDRAGGRTDTQYF. The CDR3 nucleotides are TGTGCCAGCAGTGATCGAGCGGGGGGGCGCACAGATACGCAGTATTTT.

The chain combines TRBV4-3 with TRBJ1-1, with D perhaps TRBD1 (6 bases). This CDR3 spans 14 amino acids. Germline lookup yields CDR1 LGHNA and CDR2 YSLEER. The germline V and J ends were trimmed by 0 bases and 6 bases, with 11 bases remaining between them. The CDR3 spells CASSQDVGAAEAFF. The DNA of the CDR3 is TGCGCCAGCAGCCAAGATGTGGGGGCGGCTGAAGCTTTCTTT.

The chain is built from TRBV7-8 and TRBJ1-5; weak D call: TRBD1 (5 bases). Deletions cut 4 bases from V and 0 bases from J, with 13 bases between. The germline V gene encodes CDR1 SGHVS and CDR2 FQNEAQ. The CDR3 runs 16 residues. This CDR3 reads CASSSRGGFSNQPQHF. CDR3 coding DNA: TGTGCCAGCAGCTCGCGGGGGGGTTTTAGCAATCAGCCCCAGCATTTT.

This clone was seen only once. This chain joins TRBV5-4 and TRBJ2-7; 12 nucleotides line up with TRBD1. The CDR3 extends over 15 amino acids. From germline, CDR1 is SGHNT and CDR2 YYREEE (reference sequence). V shed 3 bases and J 2 bases; nucleotides not matched to a gene: 3. CDR3 residues: CASSSRDRGPYEQYF. CDR3 nucleotides: TGTGCCAGCAGCTCCCGGGACAGGGGGCCCTACGAGCAGTACTTC.

The chain recombines TRBV6-6 with TRBJ1-1; 7 bases line up with TRBD1. CDR1 is MNHNY, CDR2 SVGAGI, per germline (reference sequence). This CDR3 has 12 amino acids. V dropped 8 bases and J dropped 5; count of bases not matched to a gene: 5. The CDR3, as DNA: TGTGCCAGCTGGACAGGTAGTACTGAAGCTTTCTTT. Translating gives CASWTGSTEAFF.